Included here is one TCR beta chain sequence, with context. The data derive from a study of shared clonotypes between healthy human individuals. In the original workflow: Quality scores were absent from the junction-only immunoSEQ sequences, so filtering differed. TCRdb keeps only in-frame clones here, not all; method: immunoSEQ multiplex PCR. V, J and clone size are those of that table, while D and trimming were read from the DNA. This sample yields 2 million to 3 million clones, of which 90% to 95% are seen a single time; around 0.15% belongs to the top ten. The receptor comes from a young man in good health. What was sequenced was naive CD4+ T cells sorted from blood. Subset here: CD45RA+ positively selected.

CDR3 amino acids: CASSFGLNYGYTF. The DNA of the CDR3 is TGTGCCAGCAGTTTCGGCCTTAACTATGGCTACACCTTC. The chain recombines TRBV27 with TRBJ1-2; D call uncertain. Trimming pared 3 bases from V and 1 base from J, leaving 6 bases between. The CDR3 totals 13 residues. Germline lookup yields CDR1 MNHEY and CDR2 SMNVEV (reference sequence).